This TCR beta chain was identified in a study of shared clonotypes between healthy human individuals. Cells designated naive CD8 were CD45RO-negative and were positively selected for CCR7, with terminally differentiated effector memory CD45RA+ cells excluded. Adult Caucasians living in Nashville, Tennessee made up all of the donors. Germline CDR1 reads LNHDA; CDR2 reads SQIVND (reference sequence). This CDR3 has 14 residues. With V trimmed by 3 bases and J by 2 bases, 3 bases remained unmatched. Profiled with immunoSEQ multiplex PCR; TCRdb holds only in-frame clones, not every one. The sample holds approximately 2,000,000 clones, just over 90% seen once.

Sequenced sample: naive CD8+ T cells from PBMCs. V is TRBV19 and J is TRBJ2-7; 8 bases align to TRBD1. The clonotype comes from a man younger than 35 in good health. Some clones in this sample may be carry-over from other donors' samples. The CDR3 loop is CASSITGGTYEQYF. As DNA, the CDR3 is TGTGCCAGTAGTATCACAGGGGGAACCTACGAGCAGTACTTC.